This is a list of T cell receptor beta chains from one sample in a study of regulatory and conventional T cells in RAG deficiency. TCRdb's copy holds only in-frame clones and misses some; the assay was immunoSEQ multiplex PCR. The sample records more than 20,000 clones, 95% to 96% being singletons. The same specimen was also included in a second study, on regulatory T cells.

The specimen was CD25- CD4+ T cells sorted from blood. These receptors were taken from a human donor in good health. CDR3s include the opening cysteine and the closing phenylalanine or tryptophan. The D gene is left open where the match is weak. Expanded clones are given a class, and other clones once, few, many or no size at all.

d_gene	abundance	v_gene	j_gene	CDR3nt	CDR3aa
TRBD1	-	TRBV2	TRBJ2-5	TGTGCCAGCTCGGGACAGGGGGTGGAGACCCAGTACTTC	CASSGQGVETQYF
TRBD2	-	TRBV10-2	TRBJ2-5	TGCGCCAGCAGTAGCGGGGGGGCCGTGGAGACCCAGTACTTC	CASSSGGAVETQYF
TRBD2	-	TRBV27	TRBJ2-1	TGTGCCAGCAGTTCCTTGGTAGCGGGGGGATTAAGCTCCTACAATGAGCAGTTCTTC	CASSSLVAGGLSSYNEQFF
TRBD2	-	TRBV28	TRBJ2-1	TGTGCCAGCAGTTTAAGACTAGCGGGGTATGAGCAGTTCTTC	CASSLRLAGYEQFF
-	-	TRBV13	TRBJ1-3	TGTGCCAGCAGCTTTCGGGATAACGTTGGAAACACCATATATTTT	CASSFRDNVGNTIYF
-	-	TRBV9	TRBJ1-2	TGTGCCAGCAGCCCGGGGGGATATGGCTACACCTTC	CASSPGGYGYTF
-	-	TRBV5-1	TRBJ1-3	TGCGCCAGCAGCTTGTCCAATGTTGTTGGAAACACCATATATTTT	CASSLSNVVGNTIYF
-	once	TRBV7-9	TRBJ1-6	TGTGCCAGCAGCGAAAGTGGACAGCCTAATTCACCCCTCCACTTT	CASSESGQPNSPLHF
-	-	TRBV21-1	TRBJ1-2	TGTGCCAGCAGCAACCAGGCAGATCTCAACTATGGCTACACCTTC	CASSNQADLNYGYTF
-	once	TRBV16	TRBJ1-3	TGTGCCAGCAGCCGGACAGATGGAAACACCATATATTTT	CASSRTDGNTIYF
TRBD1	-	TRBV2	TRBJ2-1	TGTGCCAGCAGGGCTACAGGGGCCAATGAGCAGTTCTTC	CASRATGANEQFF
-	-	TRBV9	TRBJ2-7	TGTGCCAGCAGCCAGGGGCCCCTGGACCTCTACGAGCAGTACTTC	CASSQGPLDLYEQYF
TRBD2	-	TRBV5-5	TRBJ2-1	TGTGCCAGCAGCCCCCGAGGTAGCGGGGGATTCTCCTACAATGAGCAGTTCTTC	CASSPRGSGGFSYNEQFF
-	-	TRBV7-3	TRBJ1-4	TGTGCCAGCAGCTTAACGGGGGGGTCAGCTTCAACTAATGAAAAACTGTTTTTT	CASSLTGGSASTNEKLFF
-	once	TRBV21-1	TRBJ1-6	TGTCGGAGGGAGGGGACAGGGGATTTGCTGGCACCCCTCCACTTT	CRREGTGDLLAPLHF
-	-	TRBV7-2	TRBJ1-6	TGTGCCAGCAGCTTAAAAGGGGGGGCTTCACCCCTCCACTTT	CASSLKGGASPLHF
TRBD1	-	TRBV6-1	TRBJ1-2	TGTGCCAGCAGGGCGGGACAGGGATACTATGGCTACACCTTC	CASRAGQGYYGYTF
TRBD1	-	TRBV10-3	TRBJ1-6	TGTGCCATCGGGCTGGGACAGGGGATACTGGGTAATTCACCCCTCCACTTT	CAIGLGQGILGNSPLHF
-	-	TRBV6-1	TRBJ1-4	TGTGCCAGCAAAAGGACAGCAACTAATGAAAAACTGTTTTTT	CASKRTATNEKLFF
TRBD1	-	TRBV6-5	TRBJ2-7	TGTGCCAGCCGCCCAGGGGGCACCTACGAGCAGTACTTC	CASRPGGTYEQYF
-	-	TRBV6-1	TRBJ2-7	TGTGCCAGCAGTGGGACAGCTCCCCAGACCTACGAGCAGTACTTC	CASSGTAPQTYEQYF
-	-	TRBV6-5	TRBJ1-4	TGTGCCAGCAGACTTGGACGGCTCGGGGTGGAAAAACTGTTTTTT	CASRLGRLGVEKLFF
TRBD2	-	TRBV5-3	TRBJ2-1	TGTGCCAGAAGCTTGGAGTTTTTAGGGAGCGGGGGGGCAGTTGAGCAGTTCTTC	CARSLEFLGSGGAVEQFF
TRBD2	-	TRBV7-2	TRBJ2-5	TGTGCCAGCAGCTTAGGCGGGACTAGCGGTGTATGGGGGGGGGAGACCCAGTACTTC	CASSLGGTSGVWGGETQYF
TRBD2	-	TRBV6-1	TRBJ2-3	TGTGCCAGCAGTGAAGTATTAGCGGGGGGGCTCGGTTTTGATACGCAGTATTTT	CASSEVLAGGLGFDTQYF
-	-	TRBV5-4	TRBJ1-2	TGTGCCAGCACTTACGGGGATCGGACTAACTATGGCTACACCTTC	CASTYGDRTNYGYTF
-	-	TRBV19	TRBJ1-2	TGTGCCAGTAGTACCATCTATGGCTACACCTTC	CASSTIYGYTF
TRBD1	-	TRBV30	TRBJ1-4	TGTGCCTGGAGTGTGCAGGGGGCAGAAAAACTGTTTTTT	CAWSVQGAEKLFF